The 8 T cell receptor beta chains below come from one sample, sequenced in a study of a mutant IDH1 vaccine in newly diagnosed glioma (dated by TCRdb to about 2021). Libraries were built with the immunoSEQ multiplex PCR assay. TCRdb provides this immuneACCESS table in a form limited to in-frame rearrangements. Some clones are lacking; in checked studies, under half of them reflect an unresolved V gene, and why the rest are absent is not known. The sample table contains about 24,000 clones; only one count was recorded for 90% to 95% of them. The ten largest make up about 10% of the sample. Per the publication, the time point label means: baseline, week 1 (first vaccination visit). According to the study, the label for this sample's treatment or condition signals: pre-vaccination baseline after standard-of-care therapy. This specimen consisted of PBMCs, obtained from a glioma patient treated with radiotherapy, temozolomide or both. These receptors originate from a man aged 25-45 years with glioma.

The CDR3 is CASSLARDRGVQETQYF. The CDR3 DNA reads TGTGCCAGCAGCTTAGCGCGGGACAGGGGTGTGCAAGAGACCCAGTACTTC. J is TRBJ2-5 and V is TRBV7-9, with 10 bases aligning to TRBD1. Germline CDR1 and CDR2: SEHNR and FQNEAQ (reference sequence). Germline trimming cut 0 bases from V and 2 bases from J; bases unmatched to any gene: 6. The CDR3 has 17 amino acids. Drawing the rest from reference TRBV7-9 and TRBJ2-5, the complete variable domain is DTGVSQNPRHKITKRGQNVTFRCDPISEHNRLYWYRQTLGQGPEFLTYFQNEAQLEKSRLLSDRFSAERPKGSFSTLEIQRTEQGDSAMYLCASSLARDRGVQETQYFGPGTRLLVL.

The V call is TRBV30, the J call TRBJ1-1; D possibly corresponds to TRBD1 (5 bases). Germline V CDR1 and CDR2: GTSNPN, SVGIG (reference sequence). V shed 0 bases and J shed 2 bases, with 10 bases lying between them. This CDR3 comprises 14 residues. The CDR3 is CAWSVRGGNTEAFF. The CDR3 bases are TGTGCCTGGAGTGTACGGGGGGGTAACACTGAAGCTTTCTTT.

The V gene is TRBV7-9, the J gene TRBJ2-1; 9 bases match TRBD2. This CDR3 has 15 amino acids. V lost 1 base, J lost 7 bases, and 5 bases stayed unmatched. CDR1 is SEHNR and CDR2 is FQNEAQ in the germline V gene (reference sequence). CDR3 protein: CASSLGSGGLNEQFF. CDR3 DNA: TGTGCCAGCAGCTTAGGGAGCGGGGGGCTGAATGAGCAGTTCTTC.

The J gene is TRBJ2-6, the V gene TRBV5-6, with 10 bases that match TRBD1. This CDR3 contains 19 residues. V dropped 4 bases and J dropped 0; count of bases not matched to a gene: 10. Per the germline V gene, CDR1 is SGHDT and CDR2 is YYEEEE. This CDR3 reads CASSTEGTGAYSGANVLTF. The CDR3, as DNA: TGTGCCAGCAGCACGGAAGGGACAGGGGCTTACTCTGGGGCCAACGTCCTGACTTTC. The entire variable domain, with the rest obtained from reference TRBV5-6 and TRBJ2-6, is as follows: DAGVTQSPTHLIKTRGQQVTLRCSPKSGHDTVSWYQQALGQGPQFIFQYYEEEERQRGNFPDRFSGHQFPNYSSELNVNALLLGDSALYLCASSTEGTGAYSGANVLTFGAGSRLTVL.

The chain recombines TRBV30 with TRBJ2-7, with D hard to call. The CDR3 totals 14 residues. Between the trimmed V and J ends, which lost 4 bases and 3 bases, there was a span of 16 bases. CDR1 and CDR2 (germline): GTSNPN, SVGIG (reference sequence). CDR3 in DNA: TGTGCCTGGAATAATATTATAAGGGACTACGAGCAGTACTTC. Translating gives CAWNNIIRDYEQYF. The entire variable domain, with the rest obtained from reference TRBV30 and TRBJ2-7, is as follows: SQTIHQWPATLVQPVGSPLSLECTVEGTSNPNLYWYRQAAGRGLQLLFYSVGIGQISSEVPQNLSASRPQDRQFILSSKKLLLSDSGFYLCAWNNIIRDYEQYFGPGTRLTVT.

This chain uses TRBV18 with TRBJ2-7; TRBD2 is a possible D gene (7 bases). The CDR3 runs to 16 residues. Germline V gene data show CDR1 as KGHSH and CDR2 as LQKENI. Trimming took off 3 bases at V and 0 bases at J, with 15 bases between the two ends. CDR3 sequence: CASSPVGGGGSYEQYF. CDR3 bases: TGTGCCAGCTCACCCGTGGGGGGCGGGGGCTCCTACGAGCAGTACTTC.

V gene TRBV7-9 combines with J gene TRBJ1-6; D is possibly TRBD1 (6 bases). Germline assignment: CDR1 SEHNR and CDR2 FQNEAQ (reference sequence). The CDR3 sequence is 14 residues long. Trimming removed 4 bases from V and 11 bases from J, with 15 bases in between. CDR3 in amino acids: CASSSEGVGAPLHF. CDR3 DNA: TGTGCCAGCAGCTCCGAGGGGGTGGGGGCACCCCTCCACTTT.

V usage is TRBV18 and J usage is TRBJ1-4; maybe TRBD1 (6 bases). Germline V gene lookup returns CDR1 KGHSH and CDR2 LQKENI. V was pared by 4 bases and J by 2 bases, with 14 bases between. This CDR3 comprises 16 residues. The CDR3 here is CASSLSTGNTNEKLFF. The CDR3 region has the DNA TGTGCCAGCTCACTCAGTACAGGGAACACTAATGAAAAACTGTTTTTT.